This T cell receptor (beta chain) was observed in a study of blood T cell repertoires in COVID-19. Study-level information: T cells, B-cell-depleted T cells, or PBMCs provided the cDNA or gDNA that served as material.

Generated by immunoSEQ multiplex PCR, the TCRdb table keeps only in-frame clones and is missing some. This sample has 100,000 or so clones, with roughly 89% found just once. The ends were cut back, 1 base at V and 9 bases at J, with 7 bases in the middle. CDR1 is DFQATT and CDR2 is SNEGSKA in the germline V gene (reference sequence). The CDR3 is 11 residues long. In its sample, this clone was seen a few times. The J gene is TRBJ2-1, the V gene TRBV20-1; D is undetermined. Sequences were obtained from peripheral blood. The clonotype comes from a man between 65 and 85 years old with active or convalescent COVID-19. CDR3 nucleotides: TGCAGTGCTAGAGGAACCGGTGAGCAGTTCTTC. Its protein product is CSARGTGEQFF.